The 26 T cell receptor beta chains reported below all come from one sample, sequenced in a study of T cell repertoires in cytomegalovirus infection. Antigens of these TCRs are unknown. TCRdb re-called the reads with MiXCR, one entry per CDR3 protein. The sample lists hundreds of thousands of distinct CDR3 sequences; 32% were seen once. Sample: cultured CD8+ T cells from PBMCs, taken from culture after CMV antigen stimulation. These receptors were obtained from a human donor in good health (CMV status not recorded). Some clones in this sample may be carry-over from other donors' samples.

This clonotype was detected a few times. V usage is TRBV5-4 and J usage is TRBJ2-1, with D possibly being TRBD1 (6 bases). CDR3 size: 15 residues. V was pared by 4 bases and J by 3 bases, with 14 bases between. The germline gives CDR1 SGHNT, CDR2 YYREEE (reference sequence). The chain's CDR3 is CASSQLGAVYNEQFF. CDR3 DNA sequence: TGTGCCAGCAGCCAGCTGGGGGCGGTCTACAATGAGCAGTTCTTC.

V usage is TRBV20-1 and J usage is TRBJ2-6; 9 bases match TRBD2. V shed 5 bases and J 0 bases; nucleotides not matched to a gene: 11. Germline CDR1 reads DFQATT; CDR2 reads SNEGSKA (reference sequence). The CDR3 has 18 residues. CDR3 sequence (DNA): TGCAGTGCTCCTAGTGTCAGCGGGGGGATCTCTGGGGCCAACGTCCTGACTTTC. Translating gives CSAPSVSGGISGANVLTF.

Only a few counts were recorded for this clonotype. This sequence joins TRBV7-9 and TRBJ2-1; D remains unclear. V dropped 5 bases and J dropped 1 base, with 12 bases sitting between them. Germline V gene lookup returns CDR1 SEHNR and CDR2 FQNEAQ (reference sequence). The CDR3 consists of 15 residues. The CDR3 DNA sequence: TGTGCCAGCAGCCCGAGATTTACTTCCTACAATGAGCAGTTCTTC. Amino acids: CASSPRFTSYNEQFF.

This clonotype was observed a few times. V usage is TRBV6-2 or TRBV6-3 and J usage is TRBJ2-7, with 8 positions matching TRBD2. The CDR3 spans 15 residues. J was trimmed by 4 bases and V by 5 bases; bases with no gene match: 10. CDR1 is MNHEY and CDR2 is SVGEGT in the germline V gene. The chain's CDR3 is CASSILSGGAYEQYF. The CDR3 DNA sequence: TGTGCCAGCAGTATCCTGAGCGGGGGTGCGTACGAGCAGTACTTC.

On this clonotype itself: This may stem from a read error, because a much larger clone lies one nucleotide away. The chain is built from TRBV4-1 and TRBJ2-1; D is unclear. Germline loops: CDR1 MGHRA, CDR2 YSYEKL. The CDR3 is 16 amino acids. V was pared by 0 bases and J by 1 base, with 10 bases between. The DNA for the CDR3 is TGCGCCAGCAGCCAAGACAGGAGCTTGTCCTACAATGAGCAGTTCTTC. It codes for CASSQDRSLSYNEQFF.

This clonotype was detected a few times. V and J are TRBV13 and TRBJ1-1; TRBD1 matches 8 bases. CDR3 length: 16 residues. The V and J ends lost 1 base and 5 bases, in that order; junction bases with no gene match: 9. CDR1 PRHDT and CDR2 FYEKMQ come from the germline V gene (reference sequence). The CDR3 loop reads CASSLVDRDLGTEAFF. The DNA of the CDR3 is TGTGCCAGCAGCTTAGTGGACAGGGACTTAGGGACTGAAGCTTTCTTT.

This clonotype was observed a handful of times. The chain carries TRBV7-8 and TRBJ1-6, with D tentatively TRBD1 (6 bases). The CDR3 sequence is 15 residues long. The ends were cut back, 5 bases at V and 6 bases at J, with 14 bases in the middle. The V gene's germline CDR1 is SGHVS and CDR2 FQNEAQ. The DNA for the CDR3 is TGTGCCAGCAGCCGCACAGGGTGGGTTAATTCACCCCTCCACTTT. This sequence encodes CASSRTGWVNSPLHF.

The chain carries TRBV19 and TRBJ1-1; no clear D gene. The V gene's germline CDR1 is LNHDA and CDR2 SQIVND (reference sequence). V was shortened by 0 bases and J by 1 base, with 9 bases between the two germline ends. The CDR3 totals 15 residues. CDR3 region: CASSIDLLGNTEAFF. The CDR3 coding sequence is TGTGCCAGTAGTATAGATCTATTGGGGAACACTGAAGCTTTCTTT.

In this sample, this clonotype turned up once. This chain links TRBV6-2 or TRBV6-3 with TRBJ2-4; D is uncertain. This CDR3 contains 12 residues. The V and J ends lost 2 bases and 12 bases respectively, with 11 bases between them. Per germline, CDR1 MNHEY and CDR2 SVGEGT. In DNA, the CDR3 is TGTGCCAGCAGTTACGGTCCCCATGCTCAGTACTTC. Protein: CASSYGPHAQYF.

A few counts support this clonotype. This sequence joins TRBV4-1 and TRBJ2-7; 11 nucleotides match TRBD1. Germline-derived CDR1 and CDR2 are MGHRA and YSYEKL. Unmatched junction bases numbered 7, after V lost 3 bases and J lost 3 bases. CDR3 size: 16 residues. The CDR3 sequence is CASSHLPGQGDYEQYF. The DNA for the CDR3 is TGCGCCAGCAGCCACCTACCGGGACAGGGGGACTACGAGCAGTACTTC.

This clonotype was seen a handful of times. The chain employs TRBV2 and TRBJ2-1; TRBD1 is a possible D gene (6 bases). The V end was cut by 7 bases, the J end by 4 bases, with 8 bases between. This CDR3 is built from 12 residues. The germline V gene encodes CDR1 SNHLY and CDR2 FYNNEI. CDR3: CASKGTYNEQFF. DNA for the CDR3: TGTGCCAGCAAGGGGACATACAATGAGCAGTTCTTC.

The chain carries TRBV7-6 and TRBJ2-5; TRBD2 aligns across 10 bases. Germline V CDR1 and CDR2: SGHVS, FNYEAQ. The CDR3 extends over 15 amino acids. Trimming at V came to 5 bases and at J to 4 bases, leaving 7 bases not matched to a gene. The CDR3 region has the DNA TGTGCCAGCAGCCCCCGGACTAGCGGTGGAGAGACCCAGTACTTC. This encodes CASSPRTSGGETQYF.

This clonotype appeared a few times. The chain joins TRBV7-2 to TRBJ1-3, with D possibly matching TRBD1 (5 bases). Between the trimmed V and J ends, which lost 5 bases and 0 bases, there was a span of 14 bases. CDR3 length: 16 residues. Germline V lookup: CDR1 SGHTA, CDR2 FQGNSA. The chain's CDR3 is CASSPSSGYSGNTIYF. The DNA for the CDR3 is TGTGCCAGCAGCCCAAGTTCAGGGTACTCTGGAAACACCATATATTTT. Together with reference TRBV7-2 and TRBJ1-3, the CDR3 gives the full variable domain: GAGVSQSPSNKVTEKGKDVELRCDPISGHTALYWYRQSLGQGLEFLIYFQGNSAPDKSGLPSDRFSAERTGGSVSTLTIQRTQQEDSAVYLCASSPSSGYSGNTIYFGEGSWLTVV.

Details on this clonotype: Lacking the conserved final phenylalanine or tryptophan, this CDR3 likely reflects a read error. The V and J genes are TRBV11-3 and TRBJ2-7, with D unclear. The CDR3 totals 14 residues. V gave up 5 bases and J gave up 6 bases, with 17 bases separating them. Germline-derived CDR1 and CDR2 are SGHNT and YENEEA. The CDR3 here is CASSIRCRFCEQYA. CDR3 DNA: TGTGCCAGCAGCATTAGATGTAGATTTTGCGAGCAGTACGCC.

This clonotype was counted a few times. A clone one base away is much larger, so this may be a read error. V gene TRBV7-6 combines with J gene TRBJ1-5; 7 bases match TRBD1. The CDR3 consists of 13 residues. The V gene end was trimmed by 5 bases and the J gene end by 7 bases; junction bases not matched to a gene: 5. In germline, CDR1 is SGHVS, CDR2 FNYEAQ. CDR3 nucleotide sequence: TGTGCCAGCAGCCAGACAGGGCGGCAGCCCCAGCATTTT. Encoded protein: CASSQTGRQPQHF.

This chain connects TRBV9 to TRBJ2-7, with D tentatively TRBD1 (6 bases). V dropped 4 bases and J dropped 1 base, with 21 bases sitting between them. The CDR3 length is 17 residues. Germline V CDR1 and CDR2: SGDLS, YYNGEE. CDR3 sequence: CASSSLSGQTPSYEQYF. In nucleotides, the CDR3 is TGTGCCAGCAGCTCCCTAAGTGGACAGACTCCTTCCTACGAGCAGTACTTC.

The sample holds one count of this clonotype. V gene TRBV7-3 combines with J gene TRBJ2-7; the match to TRBD2 covers 14 bases. CDR1 and CDR2 from the germline V gene are SGHTA and FQGTGA. CDR3 length equals 17 residues. After removal of 6 bases from V and 3 bases from J, the junction contained 10 bases not matched to a gene. In DNA form, the CDR3 reads TGTGCCAGCAGTTACGACCCGGGACTAGCGGGGGACTACGAGCAGTACGTC. As protein: CASSYDPGLAGDYEQYV.

This chain connects TRBV28 to TRBJ2-1, with D possibly matching TRBD2 (5 bases). Trimming took off 5 bases at V and 5 bases at J, with 16 bases between the two ends. Germline V gene lookup returns CDR1 MDHEN and CDR2 SYDVKM. This CDR3 is 15 amino acids long. CDR3 bases: TGTGCCAGCAGTAGCCGGGCTAGCTTCGACAATGAGCAGTTCTTC. Amino acid sequence: CASSSRASFDNEQFF.

This clonotype has only a few counts. The V gene is TRBV27, the J gene TRBJ2-3; weak D call: TRBD2 (6 bases). The CDR3 totals 16 residues. The V gene's germline CDR1 is MNHEY and CDR2 SMNVEV (reference sequence). V lost 9 bases and J lost 6, with 25 bases in between. The CDR3 region is CASNLSGTGNYDTQYF. The CDR3 DNA reads TGTGCCAGTAACCTCTCCGGGACTGGGAATTACGATACGCAGTATTTT.

This clonotype was detected only a few times. The genes are TRBV6-5 and TRBJ1-1; 7 bases line up with TRBD1. This CDR3 comprises 15 residues. Germline CDR1 reads MNHEY; CDR2 reads SVGAGI. V lost 5 bases to trimming and J lost 3 bases; unmatched junction nucleotides: 9. CDR3 residues: CASSLLTGRHTEAFF. The CDR3 DNA reads as TGTGCCAGCAGTCTCCTGACAGGGAGACACACTGAAGCTTTCTTT.

This clonotype has a handful of counts. V usage is TRBV12-3 or TRBV12-4 and J usage is TRBJ2-1; D is perhaps TRBD2 (6 bases). Trimming cost V 4 bases and J 2 bases, with 15 bases left between them. The CDR3 runs 16 residues. Here the CDR3 reads CASSSLSGRAYNEQFF. In DNA, the CDR3 is TGTGCCAGCAGTTCCCTTAGCGGCCGGGCCTACAATGAGCAGTTCTTC.

This clonotype was detected ten times or more. The chain couples TRBV7-2 to TRBJ1-6; TRBD1 matches 8 bases. This CDR3 is 17 amino acids long. In germline, CDR1 is SGHTA, CDR2 FQGNSA. V lost 6 bases and J lost 8; bases outside the gene matches: 15. CDR3 sequence reads: CASRYTPDRVHDSPLHF. The CDR3 DNA sequence: TGTGCCAGCAGGTATACCCCGGACAGGGTGCATGATTCACCCCTCCACTTT.

The J gene is TRBJ2-1, the V gene TRBV5-1; D remains unclear. V lost 5 bases and J lost 5, with 8 bases in between. This CDR3 region has 12 residues. The V gene's germline CDR1 is SGHRS and CDR2 YFSETQ. Here the CDR3 DNA reads TGCGCCAGCAGTGGCCGAAACAATGAGCAGTTCTTC. Translation gives CASSGRNNEQFF.

This clonotype appeared a few times. CDR3 DNA sequence: TGCGCCAGCAGCTTGGAGTCGGGGTTGAGCACTGAAGCTTTCTTT. Its protein is CASSLESGLSTEAFF. The rearrangement links TRBV5-1 to TRBJ1-1; no clear D gene. Germline CDR1 SGHRS, CDR2 YFSETQ. V gave up 0 bases and J gave up 4 bases, with 13 bases separating them. The CDR3 loop spans 15 amino acids.

This clonotype was detected a few times. The chain joins TRBV10-2 to TRBJ2-2; tentatively, D is TRBD2 (6 bases). CDR1 is WSHSY, CDR2 SAAADI, per germline. Trimming stripped 8 bases from V and 4 bases from J, with 11 bases between. The CDR3 has 13 amino acids. CDR3 nucleotides: TGCGCCAGCGGAGGGCCGGTCACCGGGGAGCTGTTTTTT. Amino acids: CASGGPVTGELFF.

There are a few counts of this clonotype. This chain links TRBV27 with TRBJ1-5; 9 bases are shared with TRBD1. The germline gives CDR1 MNHEY, CDR2 SMNVEV (reference sequence). With 2 bases clipped from V and 6 bases from J, the junction kept 5 bases outside the gene matches. This CDR3 comprises 15 residues. CDR3 DNA: TGTGCCAGCAGTTTAAGACAGGGGGTGTTTCAGCCCCAGCATTTT. Residues: CASSLRQGVFQPQHF.